The 21 T cell receptor beta chains below come from one sample, sequenced in a study of blood T cell repertoires in COVID-19. Sequencing was performed with immunoSEQ multiplex PCR; in TCRdb, only in-frame clones are kept and a portion is missing. This table has over 130,000 clones, roughly 84% appearing once. Sequenced: peripheral blood. These receptor sequences come from a woman aged 60-75 years with acute or convalescent COVID-19.

This clone was counted a single time. The chain is built from TRBV11-2 and TRBJ1-2, with D hard to call. Germline-derived CDR1 and CDR2 are SGHAT and FQNNGV. There are 12 residues in the CDR3. Trimming removed 1 base at V and 7 bases at J, with 7 bases between. CDR3 sequence reads: CASSLGRAGYTF. CDR3 bases: TGTGCCAGCAGCTTAGGGAGGGCTGGCTACACCTTC. The variable domain in full, with the rest retrieved from reference TRBV11-2 and TRBJ1-2, is EAGVAQSPRYKIIEKRQSVAFWCNPISGHATLYWYQQILGQGPKLLIQFQNNGVVDDSQLPKDRFSAERLKGVDSTLKIQPAKLEDSAVYLCASSLGRAGYTFGSGTRLTVV.

This chain links TRBV7-3 with TRBJ1-2; 7 bases line up with TRBD1. V lost 2 bases and J lost 4; bases outside the gene matches: 1. The CDR3 is 13 amino acids. Germline assignment: CDR1 SGHTA and CDR2 FQGTGA. The DNA for the CDR3 is TGTGCCAGCAGCTTAGGGGACAGCTATGGCTACACCTTC. As protein: CASSLGDSYGYTF. Filled out from reference TRBV7-3 and TRBJ1-2, the complete variable domain reads GAGVSQTPSNKVTEKGKYVELRCDPISGHTALYWYRQSLGQGPEFLIYFQGTGAADDSGLPNDRFFAVRPEGSVSTLKIQRTERGDSAVYLCASSLGDSYGYTFGSGTRLTVV.

This rearrangement joins TRBV7-9 to TRBJ2-1; 7 nucleotides line up with TRBD1. This CDR3 is 11 amino acids long. Per germline, CDR1 SEHNR and CDR2 FQNEAQ (reference sequence). Losses at the gene ends were 8 bases for V and 10 bases for J; bases not matched to a gene: 5. The CDR3 loop is CASVTGVEQFF. CDR3 nucleotides: TGTGCCAGCGTAACAGGGGTGGAGCAGTTCTTC.

The chain combines TRBV18 with TRBJ2-4; D possibly corresponds to TRBD1 (7 bases). V gave up 4 bases and J gave up 5 bases, with 21 bases separating them. The CDR3 has 17 residues. Germline V lookup: CDR1 KGHSH, CDR2 LQKENI. The CDR3 region has the DNA TGTGCCAGCTCACAAGGGGTCATACAGGGGAGGCAAAACATTCAGTACTTC. Translated: CASSQGVIQGRQNIQYF.

This clone was seen a handful of times. The chain links TRBV3-1 (or the pseudogene TRBV3-2) to TRBJ1-5, with D hard to call. Trimming removed 1 base at V and 4 bases at J, with 8 bases between. The CDR3 extends over 14 amino acids. CDR1 is LGHDT and CDR2 is YNNKEL in the germline V gene (reference sequence). In nucleotides, the CDR3 is TGTGCCAGCAGCCAAGGCGCAGGTAATCAGCCCCAGCATTTT. Its protein product is CASSQGAGNQPQHF.

DNA for the CDR3: TGTGCCAGCAGTTTGGCGACAGGGTATAATTCACCCCTCCACTTT. Translated, it gives CASSLATGYNSPLHF. The V gene is TRBV27, the J gene TRBJ1-6; 7 bases line up with TRBD1. V was pared by 3 bases and J by 4 bases, with 3 bases of the junction left unmatched. Germline-derived CDR1 and CDR2 are MNHEY and SMNVEV (reference sequence). The CDR3 runs 15 residues.

Note on this clone: The limits of the CDR3 on the DNA are not certain, so only TCRdb's listed CDR3 is given. The chain has TRBV21-1 and TRBJ2-1; TRBD2, the table's D call, lacks a check against the DNA. TRBV21-1 is labeled a pseudogene. The CDR3 is 20 amino acids long, termini counted. The CDR3 sequence is CASSKFGGGSVAGENNEQFF.

V gene TRBV19 combines with J gene TRBJ1-4; the D gene is possibly TRBD1 (5 bases). Germline V CDR1 and CDR2: LNHDA, SQIVND (reference sequence). The CDR3 totals 12 residues. The germline V and J ends were trimmed by 3 bases and 8 bases, with 7 bases remaining between them. CDR3 residues: CASSIDSEKLFF. In DNA, the CDR3 is TGTGCCAGTAGTATTGACAGCGAAAAACTGTTTTTT.

The chain combines TRBV4-1 with TRBJ2-1; 12 bases fit TRBD2. V was clipped by 4 bases and J by 3 bases; unmatched bases: 1. The V gene's germline CDR1 is MGHRA and CDR2 YSYEKL. The CDR3 runs to 15 residues. The CDR3 DNA reads as TGCGCCAGCAGCCTGGGACTAGCGGGCTACAATGAGCAGTTCTTC. It specifies CASSLGLAGYNEQFF.

The chain joins TRBV28 to TRBJ1-2; D is uncertain. The ends were cut back, 3 bases at V and 0 bases at J, with 20 bases in the middle. This CDR3 is built from 18 residues. CDR1 is MDHEN, CDR2 SYDVKM, per germline. The CDR3 sequence: CASSFVNSGAETNYGYTF. The CDR3 nucleotides are TGTGCCAGCAGTTTTGTTAATAGTGGAGCAGAGACTAACTATGGCTACACCTTC.

The CDR3 DNA reads as TGTGCCAGCAGCCCGAGTGGGGCGGGAGGCCTATCCTACGAGCAGTACTTC. Protein sequence: CASSPSGAGGLSYEQYF. The rearrangement uses TRBV7-6 and TRBJ2-7, with 8 bases identical to TRBD2. The J segment lost 1 base and the V segment lost 5 bases, leaving 13 bases of the junction unmatched. The CDR3 is 17 amino acids. Germline loops: CDR1 SGHVS, CDR2 FNYEAQ.

This chain's CDR3 is CASTRQANTGELFF. CDR3 sequence (DNA): TGTGCCAGCACCCGCCAGGCCAACACCGGGGAGCTGTTTTTT. The gene calls are TRBV28 and TRBJ2-2, with D unclear. CDR1 is MDHEN and CDR2 is SYDVKM in the germline V gene. Deletions cut 7 bases from V and 2 bases from J, with 11 bases between. This CDR3 has 14 residues. Variable domain in full (rest from reference TRBV28 and TRBJ2-2): DVKVTQSSRYLVKRTGEKVFLECVQDMDHENMFWYRQDPGLGLRLIYFSYDVKMKEKGDIPEGYSVSREKKERFSLILESASTNQTSMYLCASTRQANTGELFFGEGSRLTVL.

The rearrangement joins TRBV6-5 to TRBJ1-6, with 9 bases identical to TRBD1. The V gene's germline CDR1 is MNHEY and CDR2 SVGAGI. The CDR3 runs to 14 residues. Trimming removed 6 bases from V and 7 bases from J; junction bases left unmatched: 4. Here the CDR3 reads CASRGQGRNSPLHF. The CDR3 nucleotides are TGTGCCAGCAGAGGACAGGGGAGGAATTCACCCCTCCACTTT.

The chain recombines TRBV19 with TRBJ2-1; 7 nucleotides match TRBD2. The CDR3 runs 14 residues. V shed 5 bases and J 2 bases; nucleotides not matched to a gene: 3. Germline V gene lookup returns CDR1 LNHDA and CDR2 SQIVND (reference sequence). The CDR3 DNA is TGTGCCAGTAGTCCTAGCGGAGCCTACAATGAGCAGTTCTTC. Its translation: CASSPSGAYNEQFF.

The chain employs TRBV6-5 and TRBJ1-5, with 9 nucleotides matching TRBD1. V lost 7 bases, J lost 13 bases, and 11 bases stayed unmatched. CDR3 length: 13 amino acids. CDR1 is MNHEY, CDR2 SVGAGI, per germline. For the CDR3, the DNA is TGTGCCAGCAATGCCCGGGGGACAGGGATTCAGCATTTT. Protein: CASNARGTGIQHF.

V and J are TRBV19 and TRBJ2-2, with TRBD2 matching over 7 bases. V gave up 6 bases and J gave up 6 bases; unmatched junction bases: 10. The CDR3 runs 15 residues. The germline CDR1 and CDR2 sequences are LNHDA and SQIVND (reference sequence). The CDR3 DNA reads TGTGCCAGTAGCCTGGTCAGGGACTATGCCGGGGAGCTGTTTTTT. It is translated as CASSLVRDYAGELFF.

This chain links TRBV11-2 with TRBJ1-2; possibly TRBD1 for D (5 bases). There are 13 residues in the CDR3. Germline V gene data show CDR1 as SGHAT and CDR2 as FQNNGV. V was shortened by 5 bases and J by 2 bases, with 9 bases between the two germline ends. CDR3 coding DNA: TGTGCCAGCAGCCTACAGGTGAACTATGGCTACACCTTC. This codes for CASSLQVNYGYTF.

The CDR3 region is CASSYSRAQFF. The CDR3 coding sequence is TGTGCCAGCAGTTACTCTCGCGCGCAGTTCTTC. V is TRBV6-6 and J is TRBJ2-1; unclear D gene. V was clipped by 0 bases and J by 12 bases, with 6 bases between them. Per germline, CDR1 MNHNY and CDR2 SVGAGI (reference sequence). This CDR3 contains 11 residues.

The chain carries TRBV6-6 and TRBJ2-2, with 9 bases lining up with TRBD2. From germline, CDR1 is MNHNY and CDR2 SVGAGI (reference sequence). This CDR3 comprises 15 residues. V was clipped by 4 bases and J by 2 bases; unmatched bases: 2. CDR3 in DNA: TGTGCCAGCAGTTTGACTAGCGGTAACACCGGGGAGCTGTTTTTT. This codes for CASSLTSGNTGELFF.

The rearrangement links TRBV5-4 to TRBJ2-3; TRBD2 aligns across 8 bases. CDR1 and CDR2 (germline): SGHNT, YYREEE (reference sequence). This CDR3 is built from 14 residues. V lost 7 bases, J lost 5 bases, and 9 bases stayed unmatched. This CDR3 reads CASRAGALGDTQYF. In DNA form, the CDR3 reads TGTGCCAGCCGAGCGGGGGCCTTGGGAGATACGCAGTATTTT.

The chain couples TRBV13 to TRBJ1-5; D may be TRBD1 (6 bases). The germline gives CDR1 PRHDT, CDR2 FYEKMQ (reference sequence). The ends were cut back, 5 bases at V and 3 bases at J, with 8 bases in the middle. CDR3 length: 13 residues. The CDR3 protein is CASSRTVNQPQHF. CDR3 DNA sequence: TGTGCCAGCAGCCGGACAGTCAATCAGCCCCAGCATTTT.